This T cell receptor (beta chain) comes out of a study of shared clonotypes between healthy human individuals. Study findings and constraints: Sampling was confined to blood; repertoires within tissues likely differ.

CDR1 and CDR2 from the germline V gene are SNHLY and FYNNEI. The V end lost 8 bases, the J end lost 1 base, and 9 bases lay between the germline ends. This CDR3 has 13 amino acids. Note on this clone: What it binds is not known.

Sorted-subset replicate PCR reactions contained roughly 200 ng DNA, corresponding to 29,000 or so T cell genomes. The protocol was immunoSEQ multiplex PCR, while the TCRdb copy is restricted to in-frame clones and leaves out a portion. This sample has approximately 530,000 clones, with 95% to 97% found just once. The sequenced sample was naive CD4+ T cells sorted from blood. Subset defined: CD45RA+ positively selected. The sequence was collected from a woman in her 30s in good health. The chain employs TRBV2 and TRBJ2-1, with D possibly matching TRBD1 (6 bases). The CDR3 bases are TGTGCCAGCCGGACAGTTTCCTACAATGAGCAGTTCTTC. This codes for CASRTVSYNEQFF.